This T cell receptor beta chain was sequenced during a study of OX40 agonist ivuxolimab in advanced cancers. Measured with immunoSEQ multiplex PCR; TCRdb has only the in-frame clones, and not every one. The table has about 28,000 clones, approximately 80% seen once. Notes on the study in general: Among patients with partial responses at 0.1-3.0 mg/kg, clonal expansion was among the lowest.

This clone appeared once. What it recognizes is unknown. The sequencing here drew on CD4+ or CD8+ T cells sorted from blood, taken in a trial of the OX40 agonist ivuxolimab. This clonotype was obtained from an adult with an advanced solid tumor such as melanoma, head and neck, liver or kidney cancer.

CDR3 in amino acids: CASSQEGGDISYEQYF. CDR3 bases: TGTGCCAGCAGCCAAGAGGGGGGGGACATCTCCTACGAGCAGTACTTC. V gene TRBV4-2 combines with J gene TRBJ2-7; a weak D match, TRBD2 (7 bases). The CDR3 contains 16 residues. Trimming pared 0 bases from V and 0 bases from J, leaving 12 bases between. Germline V gene data show CDR1 as LGHNA and CDR2 as YNFKEQ.